The next 21 T cell receptor beta chains were all read from a single sample in a study of T cell repertoires in cytomegalovirus infection. MiXCR, applied by TCRdb to the reads, yields one record per CDR3 protein. The table has 200,000 or so distinct CDR3 sequences, roughly 27% seen once. Source material: PBMCs. Receptors originate from a human donor in good health (CMV status not recorded). Some clones in this sample may be carry-over from other donors' samples.

J is TRBJ2-7 and V is TRBV29-1; D unclear. Germline V CDR1 and CDR2: SQVTM, ANQGSEA. V lost 6 bases, J lost 4 bases, and 10 bases lay in between. The CDR3 sequence is 11 residues long. The CDR3 here is CSVVTGYEQYF. CDR3 nucleotide sequence: TGCAGCGTGGTAACTGGATACGAGCAGTACTTC.

This clonotype has ten or more counts. This chain joins TRBV18 and TRBJ1-6; 7 positions agree with TRBD1. Germline values: CDR1 KGHSH, CDR2 LQKENI. The CDR3 has 17 residues. With 3 bases clipped from V and 5 bases from J, the junction kept 10 bases outside the gene matches. This chain's CDR3 is CASSPIQGFKDNSPLHF. DNA of the CDR3: TGTGCCAGCTCACCCATACAGGGGTTTAAGGATAATTCACCCCTCCACTTT.

This clonotype was detected only a few times. This chain uses TRBV7-2 with TRBJ2-5; maybe TRBD2 (6 bases). Trimming shortened V by 5 bases and J by 4 bases, and 23 bases separated the two germline ends. This CDR3 spans 17 amino acids. Germline V gene sequence: CDR1 SGHTA, CDR2 FQGNSA. The CDR3 bases are TGTGCCAGCAGCCCGCAGTTTAGGCGGGGTCTAAGAGAGACCCAGTACTTC. As protein: CASSPQFRRGLRETQYF.

This clonotype has only a few counts. The chain combines TRBV3-1 with TRBJ2-2, with 8 bases identical to TRBD1. Trimming removed 2 bases from V and 2 bases from J; junction bases left unmatched: 10. CDR1 and CDR2 (germline): LGHDT, YNNKEL (reference sequence). The CDR3 runs to 18 residues. The DNA for the CDR3 is TGTGCCAGCAGCCAACGACAACCGGGACAGGAAAACACCGGGGAGCTGTTTTTT. Amino acid sequence: CASSQRQPGQENTGELFF.

This clonotype was observed a few times. The chain employs TRBV20-1 and TRBJ1-6; unclear D gene. With 0 bases removed from V and 8 bases from J, the gap between germline ends came to 11 bases. This CDR3 region has 14 residues. Germline-derived CDR1 and CDR2 are DFQATT and SNEGSKA (reference sequence). The CDR3 here is CSARDSGSDSPLHF. DNA of the CDR3: TGCAGTGCTAGAGATTCCGGGTCGGATTCACCCCTCCACTTT.

This clonotype was observed a handful of times. Here the CDR3 reads CASSQIIQGRRRGGELFF. The CDR3 DNA reads TGCGCCAGCAGCCAAATTATCCAGGGAAGGAGGCGGGGCGGGGAGCTGTTTTTT. This rearrangement joins TRBV4-1 to TRBJ2-2; possibly TRBD2 for D (6 bases). Germline CDR1 MGHRA, CDR2 YSYEKL. The CDR3 is 18 amino acids. Between the trimmed V and J ends, which lost 2 bases and 7 bases, there was a span of 23 bases.

This clonotype was detected only a few times. This chain joins TRBV7-2 and TRBJ1-4, with TRBD1 identical over 8 bases. The CDR3 extends over 14 amino acids. Germline assignment: CDR1 SGHTA and CDR2 FQGNSA. With 4 bases clipped from V and 8 bases from J, the junction kept 6 bases outside the gene matches. The CDR3 DNA reads as TGTGCCAGCAGCTGGGACAGGCAGGAGGAAAAACTGTTTTTT. This translates into CASSWDRQEEKLFF.

The rearrangement links TRBV12-3 or TRBV12-4 to TRBJ1-1; D might be TRBD1 (5 bases). The CDR3 is 14 amino acids. The V end was cut by 5 bases, the J end by 1 base, with 11 bases between. CDR3 region: CASSPGLGNTEAFF. Here the CDR3 DNA reads TGTGCCAGCAGTCCGGGACTGGGGAACACTGAAGCTTTCTTT.

This clonotype turned up a few times. This may stem from a read error, because a much larger clone lies one nucleotide away. This sequence joins TRBV7-2 and TRBJ1-5; D is uncertain. This CDR3 has 16 amino acids. V was clipped by 4 bases and J by 7 bases, with 20 bases between them. Germline V lookup: CDR1 SGHTA, CDR2 FQGNSA. CDR3 coding DNA: TGTGCCAGCAGCTCAAGCGCGGTGGGGTTCGGGCAGCCCCAGCATTTT. Residues: CASSSSAVGFGQPQHF.

This clonotype was detected a few times. The J gene is TRBJ1-3, the V gene TRBV29-1; tentative D call: TRBD1 (5 bases). Germline assignment: CDR1 SQVTM and CDR2 ANQGSEA. The CDR3 has 12 residues. Trimming took 4 bases from V and 2 from J, leaving 6 bases between them. The DNA for the CDR3 is TGCAGCGTTGGGGACGCTGGAAACACCATATATTTT. Its translation is CSVGDAGNTIYF.

This rearrangement joins TRBV5-4 to TRBJ2-1; D unclear. The CDR3 is made up of 16 amino acids. Germline V gene lookup returns CDR1 SGHNT and CDR2 YYREEE (reference sequence). The germline V and J ends were trimmed by 6 bases and 4 bases, with 20 bases remaining between them. DNA of the CDR3: TGTGCCAGCACCCCCGGGTCAAGGGCCCTATACAATGAGCAGTTCTTC. Translating gives CASTPGSRALYNEQFF.

The chain uses TRBV20-1 and TRBJ2-4; 10 nucleotides match TRBD2. Looked up from germline, CDR1 is DFQATT and CDR2 is SNEGSKA (reference sequence). The CDR3 sequence is 14 residues long. J was trimmed by 8 bases and V by 5 bases; bases with no gene match: 9. The DNA of the CDR3 is TGCAGTGCTTACCAGCGGGGGGGCGGGGACATTCAGTACTTC. Its protein is CSAYQRGGGDIQYF.

This chain uses TRBV5-4 with TRBJ2-3, with D tentatively TRBD1 (7 bases). This CDR3 has 14 amino acids. The V end was cut by 4 bases, the J end by 3 bases, with 12 bases between. The germline V gene encodes CDR1 SGHNT and CDR2 YYREEE (reference sequence). CDR3 DNA sequence: TGTGCCAGCAGCCCCCAGGGGGGAACAGATACGCAGTATTTT. Its translation is CASSPQGGTDTQYF.

This clonotype has more than one count but fewer than ten. The chain joins TRBV5-4 to TRBJ2-5; a possible D gene is TRBD1 (7 bases). The CDR3 spans 15 residues. The germline V gene has CDR1 SGHNT and CDR2 YYREEE (reference sequence). V shed 6 bases and J shed 0 bases, with 15 bases lying between them. The CDR3 sequence: CASTGGGNNQETQYF. CDR3 nucleotides: TGTGCCAGCACCGGAGGGGGCAATAACCAAGAGACCCAGTACTTC. Full variable domain (outside the CDR3, taken from reference TRBV5-4 and TRBJ2-5): ETGVTQSPTHLIKTRGQQVTLRCSSQSGHNTVSWYQQALGQGPQFIFQYYREEENGRGNFPPRFSGLQFPNYSSELNVNALELDDSALYLCASTGGGNNQETQYFGPGTRLLVL.

This clonotype was seen more than once but under ten times. The gene calls are TRBV5-1 and TRBJ2-2; D might be TRBD2 (5 bases). Germline loops: CDR1 SGHRS, CDR2 YFSETQ. Trimming removed 0 bases at V and 4 bases at J, with 19 bases between. This CDR3 is built from 18 residues. CDR3 in amino acids: CASSLAKGELGFTGELFF. The CDR3 DNA is TGCGCCAGCAGCTTGGCCAAGGGAGAACTGGGATTCACCGGGGAGCTGTTTTTT.

This clonotype was observed a few times. The chain has TRBV5-1 and TRBJ1-1; D call uncertain. The CDR3 has 15 residues. CDR1 is SGHRS and CDR2 is YFSETQ in the germline V gene. The germline V and J ends were trimmed by 0 bases and 7 bases, with 16 bases remaining between them. The CDR3 DNA follows: TGCGCCAGCAGCTTGGCTATCGGCGAAGCGAGTGAAGCTTTCTTT. It is translated as CASSLAIGEASEAFF.

A few counts support this clonotype. The V call is TRBV6-5, the J call TRBJ2-5; either TRBD1 or TRBD2 may supply D (5 bases each). V was shortened by 10 bases and J by 0 bases, with 15 bases between the two germline ends. The CDR3 consists of 14 residues. The germline V gene encodes CDR1 MNHEY and CDR2 SVGAGI. This CDR3 is CATQRGLYQETQYF. The CDR3 nucleotides are TGTGCCACCCAACGGGGCCTGTACCAAGAGACCCAGTACTTC.

This clonotype was picked up a small number of times. The chain joins TRBV6-8 to TRBJ2-3; 9 bases fit TRBD1. The CDR3 runs to 16 residues. Germline assignment: CDR1 MNHGY and CDR2 SAAAGT. V lost 8 bases, J lost 3 bases, and 12 bases stayed unmatched. CDR3 in DNA: TGTGCCAGCGTGGGGACAGGGCTTGAGGGGACAGATACGCAGTATTTT. Protein sequence: CASVGTGLEGTDTQYF.

This sequence joins TRBV6-5 and TRBJ2-7; perhaps TRBD1 as D (6 bases). The V gene lost 0 bases and the J gene lost 3 bases, with 12 bases spanning the gap. The V gene's germline CDR1 is MNHEY and CDR2 SVGAGI. This CDR3 is 15 amino acids long. CDR3 sequence: CASSYSSRGVYEQYF. CDR3 nucleotide sequence: TGTGCCAGCAGTTACTCTTCCAGGGGAGTCTACGAGCAGTACTTC.

The rearrangement links TRBV7-3 to TRBJ2-1, with TRBD1 matching 10 bases. The CDR3 spans 15 residues. V shed 4 bases and J 8 bases; nucleotides not matched to a gene: 8. Per the germline V gene, CDR1 is SGHTA and CDR2 is FQGTGA. The CDR3 nucleotides are TGTGCCAGCAGCTATGCGGGACAGGGGTTCGATGAGCAGTTCTTC. This codes for CASSYAGQGFDEQFF.

The chain joins TRBV19 to TRBJ1-1; no clear D. The V gene lost 6 bases and the J gene lost 2 bases, with 10 bases spanning the gap. From germline, CDR1 is LNHDA and CDR2 SQIVND (reference sequence). The CDR3 is made up of 13 amino acids. The CDR3, as DNA: TGTGCCAGTAGCGACAAACCCAACACTGAAGCTTTCTTT. This codes for CASSDKPNTEAFF.